The clone carrying this T cell receptor (beta chain) was seen a handful of times. Its specificity is not known. The CDR3 contains 14 residues. The germline gives CDR1 MNHEY, CDR2 SMNVEV (reference sequence). After removal of 1 base from V and 5 bases from J, the junction contained 4 bases not matched to a gene. The record originates from a study of T-cell reconstitution after alpha-beta-depleted transplantation in children. Overall study findings and caveats: After one year, T-cell counts and TCRbeta diversity mostly came from new T cells. From surviving recipient T cells and thymic progenitors came the high day-60 TCRbeta diversity observed in some patients. In patients about two months after transplant, alpha-beta T cells reportedly arose from several hundred expanded graft clones.

TCRbeta library construction was performed incorporating unique molecular identifiers. TCRdb passed the PCR reads through MiXCR, listing each CDR3 protein once. The sample lists 600,000 to 700,000 distinct CDR3 sequences; about an eighth were seen once. Sequenced here: PBMCs, sampled before TCRalphabeta/CD19-depleted stem cell transplant. The clonotype comes from a girl aged 2-10 years with congenital amegakaryocytic thrombocytopenia, due to receive a stem cell transplant. V is TRBV27 and J is TRBJ2-7; 8 nucleotides agree with TRBD1. CDR3 sequence (DNA): TGTGCCAGCAGTTTATGGGACAGGATAGACGAGCAGTACTTC. This gives the protein CASSLWDRIDEQYF.